What follows are 25 T cell receptor beta chains derived from one specimen sequenced in a study of response to subunit inactivated influenza vaccine. TCRdb processed the RT-PCR reads anew with MiXCR; each CDR3 protein has one entry. The table includes around 750,000 distinct CDR3 sequences, approximately 22% detected once. The source was PBMCs from blood, collected approximately 5 days after vaccination. The source is a man aged 50 to 60 who received an inactivated influenza vaccine.

This clonotype came up many times. The chain links TRBV20-1 to TRBJ2-1; 8 bases are shared with TRBD2. J was trimmed by 2 bases and V by 6 bases; bases with no gene match: 12. This CDR3 has 16 residues. CDR1 is DFQATT, CDR2 SNEGSKA, per germline (reference sequence). The CDR3 region is CSATSKAGRAYNEQFF. The DNA of the CDR3 is TGCAGTGCCACGTCGAAAGCCGGGAGGGCCTACAATGAGCAGTTCTTC.

Only one count was recorded for this clonotype. The rearrangement joins TRBV27 to TRBJ2-1, with unresolved D. CDR3 length equals 13 residues. Germline CDR1 MNHEY, CDR2 SMNVEV (reference sequence). Trimming took off 3 bases at V and 6 bases at J, with 9 bases between the two ends. CDR3 coding DNA: TGTGCCAGCAGTTTGAATCCGATCAATGAGCAGTTCTTC. It specifies CASSLNPINEQFF.

The chain links TRBV5-1 to TRBJ2-3, with 7 positions matching TRBD2. J was trimmed by 7 bases and V by 4 bases; bases with no gene match: 15. There are 16 residues in the CDR3. CDR1 is SGHRS, CDR2 YFSETQ, per germline. The chain's CDR3 is CASSPLTSQSLNTQYF. As DNA, the CDR3 is TGCGCCAGCAGCCCGTTGACTAGCCAATCTCTAAATACGCAGTATTTT.

The V call is TRBV7-8, the J call TRBJ2-3; D possibly uses TRBD1 or TRBD2 (6 bases each). CDR1 is SGHVS, CDR2 FQNEAQ, per germline. The CDR3 runs to 14 residues. The V and J ends lost 4 bases and 8 bases respectively, with 16 bases between them. Here the CDR3 DNA reads TGTGCCAGCAGCTCCGGCCCAGGAGGGGGTACGCAGTATTTT. Protein product: CASSSGPGGGTQYF.

The J gene is TRBJ1-1, the V gene TRBV28; tentative D call: TRBD1 (5 bases). CDR1 is MDHEN, CDR2 SYDVKM, per germline. V dropped 7 bases and J dropped 9 bases, with 15 bases sitting between them. The CDR3 is made up of 12 amino acids. The CDR3 DNA sequence: TGTGCCAGCACCGCAGGGCCGGCCAAAGCTTTCTTT. The encoded protein is CASTAGPAKAFF. Looking up the rest from reference TRBV28 and TRBJ1-1 gives the full variable domain: DVKVTQSSRYLVKRTGEKVFLECVQDMDHENMFWYRQDPGLGLRLIYFSYDVKMKEKGDIPEGYSVSREKKERFSLILESASTNQTSMYLCASTAGPAKAFFGQGTRLTVV.

This clonotype was found a few times. V gene TRBV10-3 combines with J gene TRBJ2-7, with D perhaps assigned TRBD1 or TRBD2 (5 bases each). CDR1 and CDR2 (germline): ENHRY, SYGVKD. The CDR3 has 12 residues. With 9 bases removed from V and 1 base from J, the gap between germline ends came to 10 bases. CDR3 protein: CAIGDGSYEQYF. For the CDR3, the DNA is TGTGCCATAGGGGACGGTTCCTACGAGCAGTACTTC.

This chain joins TRBV20-1 and TRBJ2-5; possible D gene TRBD1, 5 bases. Trimming cost V 4 bases and J 5 bases, with 20 bases left between them. Germline assignment: CDR1 DFQATT and CDR2 SNEGSKA (reference sequence). This CDR3 region has 15 residues. In DNA form, the CDR3 reads TGCAGTGCTAAAGGGGATGCAGGGTCTCGGGAGACCCAGTACTTC. Its protein product is CSAKGDAGSRETQYF.

This clonotype was found a few times. The genes are TRBV18 and TRBJ1-2; a possible D gene is TRBD1 (5 bases). Germline CDR1 reads KGHSH; CDR2 reads LQKENI. Trimming stripped 6 bases from V and 3 bases from J, with 20 bases between. There are 16 residues in the CDR3. CDR3 amino acids: CASSQSRGLGDYGYTF. In DNA form, the CDR3 reads TGTGCCAGCTCCCAGAGCCGGGGGTTGGGCGACTATGGCTACACCTTC.

This clonotype was observed a few times. This chain connects TRBV10-3 to TRBJ2-7; the D gene is possibly TRBD2 (7 bases). The CDR3 runs 15 residues. The V end lost 0 bases, the J end lost 5 bases, and 14 bases lay between the germline ends. The germline V gene has CDR1 ENHRY and CDR2 SYGVKD. CDR3 protein: CAISESGGTTDEQYF. In nucleotides, the CDR3 is TGTGCCATCAGTGAGTCAGGGGGGACTACGGACGAGCAGTACTTC.

J is TRBJ2-2 and V is TRBV7-2, with TRBD2 matching 10 bases. The length of the CDR3 is 17 residues. V dropped 2 bases and J dropped 2; count of bases not matched to a gene: 5. Germline V gene lookup returns CDR1 SGHTA and CDR2 FQGNSA. The CDR3 reads CASSLFSGRFNTGELFF. CDR3 in DNA: TGTGCCAGCAGCTTATTTAGCGGGAGGTTTAACACCGGGGAGCTGTTTTTT. The full variable domain, with the rest looked up from reference TRBV7-2 and TRBJ2-2, is GAGVSQSPSNKVTEKGKDVELRCDPISGHTALYWYRQSLGQGLEFLIYFQGNSAPDKSGLPSDRFSAERTGGSVSTLTIQRTQQEDSAVYLCASSLFSGRFNTGELFFGEGSRLTVL.

This clonotype was found a few times. The chain employs TRBV6-5 and TRBJ1-1; no definite D call. Trimming took 0 bases from V and 4 from J, leaving 15 bases between them. The germline CDR1 and CDR2 sequences are MNHEY and SVGAGI. This CDR3 contains 16 residues. The CDR3 sequence is CASSYSIGRLGTEAFF. For the CDR3, the DNA is TGTGCCAGCAGTTACTCGATAGGCAGGCTAGGCACTGAAGCTTTCTTT.

This clonotype has just a few counts. V gene TRBV4-2 combines with J gene TRBJ2-7, with TRBD1 matching over 8 bases. Looked up from germline, CDR1 is LGHNA and CDR2 is YNFKEQ. J gave up 7 bases and V 0 bases, and 11 bases lay outside the gene matches. The CDR3 has 16 residues. CDR3 DNA: TGTGCCAGCAGCCAAGATCCTGGGACAGGCCCTTTGGAGCAGTACTTC. It translates to CASSQDPGTGPLEQYF.

There are a few counts of this clonotype. This sequence joins TRBV5-1 and TRBJ2-1; 7 nucleotides match TRBD2. The CDR3 sequence is 13 residues long. The germline gives CDR1 SGHRS, CDR2 YFSETQ. V shed 7 bases and J 6 bases; nucleotides not matched to a gene: 7. The CDR3 bases are TGCGCCAGCGCGTCGAGCGGGGCCAATGAGCAGTTCTTC. Translation: CASASSGANEQFF.

The J gene is TRBJ2-7, the V gene TRBV11-2, with D perhaps given as TRBD1 or TRBD2 (5 bases each). This CDR3 is built from 13 residues. CDR1 is SGHAT and CDR2 is FQNNGV in the germline V gene. V was pared by 1 base and J by 8 bases, with 12 bases between. In DNA, the CDR3 is TGTGCCAGCAGCTTAGGGGGGACCCGTAAGCAGTACTTC. Residues: CASSLGGTRKQYF.

This clonotype has only a few counts. This rearrangement joins TRBV7-9 to TRBJ1-2; D gene uncertain. Trimming removed 5 bases at V and 2 bases at J, with 12 bases between. Germline V gene data show CDR1 as SEHNR and CDR2 as FQNEAQ (reference sequence). CDR3 size: 14 residues. The CDR3 nucleotides are TGTGCCAGCAGCCTCCTCGACGGAAACTATGGCTACACCTTC. Translated: CASSLLDGNYGYTF.

V is TRBV29-1 and J is TRBJ2-5; tentatively, D is TRBD1 or TRBD2 (6 bases each). CDR1 is SQVTM, CDR2 ANQGSEA, per germline. The CDR3 contains 13 residues. V lost 6 bases and J 1 base, leaving 12 bases between the germline ends. CDR3 loop: CSVEGGFQETQYF. The CDR3 DNA follows: TGCAGCGTAGAGGGGGGATTCCAAGAGACCCAGTACTTC. Based on the CDR3 plus reference TRBV29-1 and TRBJ2-5, the full variable domain is SAVISQKPSRDICQRGTSLTIQCQVDSQVTMMFWYRQQPGQSLTLIATANQGSEATYESGFVIDKFPISRPNLTFSTLTVSNMSPEDSSIYLCSVEGGFQETQYFGPGTRLLVL.

This chain links TRBV2 with TRBJ1-6; 7 nucleotides match TRBD1. The CDR3 runs 15 residues. In germline, CDR1 is SNHLY, CDR2 FYNNEI. With 4 bases clipped from V and 5 bases from J, the junction kept 5 bases outside the gene matches. The chain's CDR3 is CASSGGQSNNSPLHF. The CDR3 DNA sequence: TGTGCCAGCAGTGGGGGACAGTCCAATAATTCACCCCTCCACTTT. Full variable domain (rest looked up from reference TRBV2 and TRBJ1-6): EPEVTQTPSHQVTQMGQEVILRCVPISNHLYFYWYRQILGQKVEFLVSFYNNEISEKSEIFDDQFSVERPDGSNFTLKIRSTKLEDSAMYFCASSGGQSNNSPLHFGNGTRLTVT.

CDR3 protein: CASSPGTDTIYF. The CDR3 DNA reads TGTGCCAGCAGTCCCGGTACAGACACCATATATTTT. The chain carries TRBV12-3 or TRBV12-4 and TRBJ1-3; D remains ambiguous. This CDR3 has 12 amino acids. The germline V and J ends were trimmed by 5 bases and 8 bases, with 10 bases remaining between them.

This clonotype occurred a few times. The chain has TRBV5-1 and TRBJ2-5; 13 bases fit TRBD2. Germline assignment: CDR1 SGHRS and CDR2 YFSETQ. The CDR3 covers 16 residues. V gave up 4 bases and J gave up 2 bases; unmatched junction bases: 5. The CDR3 sequence: CASSPGTSGAQETQYF. The CDR3 DNA is TGCGCCAGCAGCCCCGGGACTAGCGGGGCGCAAGAGACCCAGTACTTC.

This clonotype was detected a few times. The chain couples TRBV28 to TRBJ2-7; tentative D call: TRBD1 (5 bases). Germline assignment: CDR1 MDHEN and CDR2 SYDVKM. This CDR3 comprises 14 residues. Trimming stripped 4 bases from V and 0 bases from J, with 10 bases between. This CDR3 is CASSSRQFSYEQYF. As DNA, the CDR3 is TGTGCCAGCAGTTCGCGACAGTTCTCCTACGAGCAGTACTTC.

The chain combines TRBV27 with TRBJ2-5, with D tentatively TRBD2 (5 bases). Looked up from germline, CDR1 is MNHEY and CDR2 is SMNVEV (reference sequence). This CDR3 is 14 amino acids long. V dropped 6 bases and J dropped 0 bases, with 11 bases sitting between them. The CDR3 sequence: CASRKREYQETQYF. The CDR3 DNA is TGTGCCAGCAGAAAGAGGGAGTACCAAGAGACCCAGTACTTC.

The J gene is TRBJ1-2, the V gene TRBV28; D is unclear. The V and J ends lost 9 bases and 7 bases respectively, with 18 bases between them. The CDR3 is 13 amino acids. Germline V lookup: CDR1 MDHEN, CDR2 SYDVKM. The CDR3 region has the DNA TGTGCCAGGGGCCCCGGGCACCTCTGTGGCTACACCTTC. This encodes CARGPGHLCGYTF.

In its sample, this clonotype was seen a few times. The chain carries TRBV11-2 and TRBJ1-6; D is unclear. The CDR3 sequence is 14 residues long. Germline loops: CDR1 SGHAT, CDR2 FQNNGV. The V and J ends lost 1 base and 7 bases respectively, with 8 bases between them. CDR3 loop: CASSLGSGNSPLHF. The CDR3 coding sequence is TGTGCCAGCAGCTTAGGGTCGGGGAATTCACCCCTCCACTTT.

This clonotype occurred many times. The chain uses TRBV10-3 and TRBJ2-1; maybe TRBD2 (6 bases). V shed 0 bases and J shed 5 bases, with 14 bases lying between them. This CDR3 region has 16 residues. From germline, CDR1 is ENHRY and CDR2 SYGVKD. The CDR3 DNA follows: TGTGCCATCAGTGAGTCGGACTATGGCTATAACAATGAGCAGTTCTTC. It is translated as CAISESDYGYNNEQFF.

The sample holds a few counts of this clonotype. This rearrangement joins TRBV12-3 or TRBV12-4 to TRBJ1-5; D is possibly TRBD1 (6 bases). Trimming took 3 bases from V and 8 from J, leaving 14 bases between them. This CDR3 comprises 14 residues. The CDR3 loop reads CASSLAGARKPQHF. CDR3 nucleotides: TGTGCCAGCAGTTTGGCAGGGGCCCGAAAGCCCCAGCATTTT.